The source of this T cell receptor (beta chain) is a study of T-cell reconstitution after alpha-beta-depleted transplantation in children. For TCRbeta, the library was prepared with unique molecular identifiers. TCRdb reanalysed the PCR reads using MiXCR and keeps one entry per CDR3 protein. The sample holds 350,000 to 500,000 distinct CDR3 sequences, around two fifths seen once. The sample consisted of PBMCs, taken before TCRalphabeta/CD19-depleted stem cell transplant. The source of this sequence is a girl aged 2 to 9 with aplastic anemia, due to receive a stem cell transplant.

CDR3 protein: CSATGAIGELFF. The CDR3 region has the DNA TGCAGTGCGACAGGGGCCATCGGGGAGCTGTTTTTT. The chain is built from TRBV20-1 and TRBJ2-2, with TRBD1 identical over 8 bases. The germline V gene encodes CDR1 DFQATT and CDR2 SNEGSKA (reference sequence). This CDR3 spans 12 amino acids. J was trimmed by 7 bases and V by 6 bases; bases with no gene match: 4.